The T cell receptor (beta chain) under discussion was sequenced for a study of OX40 agonist ivuxolimab in advanced cancers. Study information: Ivuxolimab is an agonistic anti-OX40 (CD134) antibody, and patients were treated with it.

About this clone itself: Its specificity is unknown.

Autoimmune disease history or systemic immunosuppression was exclusionary. J lost 4 bases, V lost 5 bases, and 5 bases had no gene match. CDR1 and CDR2 (germline): MNHEY, SMNVEV (reference sequence). CDR3 size: 16 residues. Profiled with immunoSEQ multiplex PCR; TCRdb holds only in-frame clones, not every one. The sample gives tens of thousands of clones, about 89% of which show up once; about 12% is in the top ten. Findings of the study overall: Average numbers of expanded clones were greater in CD8+ T cells than in CD4+. Among some nonresponders, normalized T-cell clonal expansion was also low.

The rearrangement joins TRBV27 to TRBJ2-1; 13 bases map to TRBD2. This TCR derives from an adult with an advanced solid tumor such as melanoma, head and neck, liver or kidney cancer. Here the sequenced sample was CD4+ or CD8+ T cells sorted from blood, taken in a trial of the OX40 agonist ivuxolimab. The CDR3 DNA follows: TGTGCCAGCAGTGGTACTAGCGGGAGGGTGTACAATGAGCAGTTCTTC. Translation gives CASSGTSGRVYNEQFF.